This entry describes one T cell receptor (beta chain). Antigen specificity is unknown. This sample was taken from a study of T cell responses to AZD1222 COVID-19 vaccine. As for the study in general: Second doses that came at about 4 or about 12 weeks were put together.

Profiled with immunoSEQ multiplex PCR; TCRdb holds only in-frame clones, not every one. The repertoire consists of 150,000 or so clones, with 88% occurring once and the leading ten covering 3% to 3.5%. The study, taken as a whole, reports: Clonal diversity was possibly underestimated, and white British individuals and females predominated among donors.

The germline CDR1 and CDR2 sequences are LNHDA and SQIVND (reference sequence). Trimming took 1 base from V and 8 from J, leaving 11 bases between them. The CDR3 totals 13 residues. This clonotype originated in an adult in good health. This specimen consisted of peripheral blood, obtained on day 0 of AZD1222 vaccination. The rearrangement links TRBV19 to TRBJ1-2; D remains unclear. The CDR3 sequence: CASSIAPGRGYTF. As DNA, the CDR3 is TGTGCCAGTAGTATAGCCCCCGGTCGGGGCTACACCTTC.